This T cell receptor beta chain was found in a study of chemoradiotherapy in HPV16-positive cancers. About the study: Candidate HPV-specific clones and shared TCR motifs came from a couple of HPV16-positive patients. Study-wide results and limits: During treatment, candidate HPV-specific clones and E7-related motifs expanded in tumor. HPV-responsive T-cell expansion during chemoradiotherapy was linked to improved recurrence-free survival in HPV16-positive patients. The functional HPV-specific definition rests on just a couple of HPV16-positive patients.

As concerns this clone: Its antigen remains unknown.

The CDR3 covers 20 residues. TCRdb's table, derived via immunoSEQ multiplex PCR, lists solely in-frame clones and lacks some. Of over 950 clones listed, around nine tenths are singletons. The rearrangement uses TRBV7-5 and TRBJ2-1; no DNA check was done on the table's D call, TRBD2. TRBV7-5 is a listed pseudogene. The clonotype originates from a human donor with HPV-associated anogenital cancer. Here the sequenced sample was tumor tissue, taken from a patient who underwent chemoradiotherapy. CDR3 residues: CVRSLRSGTSPMSSYNEQFF. The DNA for the CDR3 is TGTGTCAGAAGCTTAAGATCGGGGACTAGCCCTATGAGCTCCTACAATGAGCAGTTCTTC.